The rows below give T cell receptor beta chains drawn from one sample of a study of T cell responses to AZD1222 COVID-19 vaccine. Profiling relied on immunoSEQ multiplex PCR, and the TCRdb table lists in-frame clones only, not all of them. The repertoire includes roughly 150,000 clones, 70% to 90% of them detected once, and around 2.2% sits in the top ten. Source: peripheral blood, taken on day 0 of AZD1222 vaccination. The receptors originated from an adult in good health. CDR3s include the opening cysteine and the closing phenylalanine or tryptophan. A D gene is named only where the DNA matches it firmly. Clone size is not always given. Where it is, it says once, few, many or a class for expanded clones.

D,size,J,V,DNA,CDR3
TRBD2,once,TRBJ2-1,TRBV4-3,TGCGCCAGCAGCCAAGAATCGGGAGGCTCCTACAATGAGCAGTTCTTC,CASSQESGGSYNEQFF
TRBD2,.,TRBJ2-1,TRBV28,TGTGCCAGCAGTGCCCCTTTCCCCGGGACTAGCAGAGCCAATGAGCAGTTCTTC,CASSAPFPGTSRANEQFF
.,.,TRBJ1-2,TRBV27,TGTGCCAGCAGTCCCGTGGGGACGGGGTATGGCTACACCTTC,CASSPVGTGYGYTF
.,.,TRBJ1-1,TRBV28,TGTGCCAGCATGGCAGGGAGGGTGAACACTGAAGCTTTCTTT,CASMAGRVNTEAFF
.,.,TRBJ2-5,TRBV7-9,TGTGCCAGCAGCTTGGACCTGGACACCCAGTACTTC,CASSLDLDTQYF
.,once,TRBJ2-7,TRBV4-3,TGCGCCAGCAGCCTTGGGGTCGGGGACTCCTCCTACGAGCAGTACTTC,CASSLGVGDSSYEQYF
TRBD1,.,TRBJ1-6,TRBV19,TGTGCCAGTAGTGCCGGGACAGGGCCACCCCTCCACTTT,CASSAGTGPPLHF
TRBD2,.,TRBJ2-3,TRBV7-2,TGTGCCAGCAGCTTAAACGAGGGAGGGTGGGATACGCAGTATTTT,CASSLNEGGWDTQYF
.,.,TRBJ1-2,TRBV6-5,TGTGCCAGCAGGTTTAACTATGGCTACACCTTC,CASRFNYGYTF
.,.,TRBJ1-2,TRBV30,TGTGCCTCCCGGTCCTATGGCTACACCTTC,CASRSYGYTF
.,.,TRBJ1-1,TRBV29-1,TGCAGCTCGATATCTGAGAACCTCATGAACACTGAAGCTTTCTTT,CSSISENLMNTEAFF
.,.,TRBJ2-1,TRBV19,TGTGCCAGTAGCCGTTTTATAACAGGTGATGAGCAGTTCTTC,CASSRFITGDEQFF